Listed below are T cell receptor beta chains from one sample, sequenced in a study of technical replicates of blood from a handful of donors. TCRdb's copy holds only in-frame clones and misses some; the assay was immunoSEQ multiplex PCR. Among fewer than 100,000 clones listed, approximately 94% were seen once. Sequenced input: T cells isolated from PBMCs. The source of these receptors is a human donor in good health. Each CDR3 is given with its conserved first and last residue. The D gene is left open where the match is weak. Clone size, where shown, is once, few, many, or a class for clones that have expanded.

clone size,J gene,V gene,D gene,CDR3 protein,CDR3 DNA
-,TRBJ2-3,TRBV11-2,-,CASSSDSEDTQYF,TGTGCCAGCAGCTCGGACTCGGAGGATACGCAGTATTTT
-,TRBJ2-1,TRBV11-2,-,CASSGWSSSNYNEQFF,TGTGCCAGCAGCGGTTGGAGTTCAAGCAACTACAATGAGCAGTTCTTC
-,TRBJ2-3,TRBV7-8,-,CASSLVSLTDTQYF,TGTGCCAGCAGCTTAGTGTCCCTCACAGATACGCAGTATTTT
-,TRBJ1-1,TRBV11-2,TRBD1,CASSSTGVTEAFF,TGTGCCAGCAGCTCGACAGGGGTAACTGAAGCTTTCTTT
-,TRBJ2-7,TRBV19,-,CASSLDRAYEQYF,TGTGCCAGTAGCTTGGACAGAGCCTACGAGCAGTACTTC
-,TRBJ2-7,TRBV4-1,-,CASSPGVGRRSSYEQYF,TGCGCCAGCAGCCCTGGAGTTGGGCGGAGGAGCTCCTACGAGCAGTACTTC
-,TRBJ2-7,TRBV29-1,TRBD2,CSVEDQRGGTYEQYF,TGCAGCGTTGAAGATCAACGGGGGGGGACCTACGAGCAGTACTTC
-,TRBJ2-7,TRBV6-1,TRBD1,CASGLGTGNYEQYF,TGTGCCAGCGGGCTGGGGACAGGAAATTACGAGCAGTACTTC
-,TRBJ2-5,TRBV7-3,TRBD2,CASSNILRREGKLCQETQYF,TGTGCCAGCAGCAACATTCTGAGGCGGGAGGGGAAGTTGTGTCAAGAGACCCAGTACTTC
-,TRBJ2-1,TRBV9,TRBD2,CASSPYLAGGDYEQFF,TGTGCCAGCAGCCCTTACCTAGCGGGAGGGGACTATGAGCAGTTCTTC
-,TRBJ1-2,TRBV7-8,-,CASSLVAGKSNYGYTF,TGTGCCAGCAGCTTAGTAGCAGGGAAGTCTAACTATGGCTACACCTTC
-,TRBJ2-2,TRBV5-6,-,CASSSLNSGELFF,TGTGCCAGCAGCAGCTTGAACTCTGGGGAGCTGTTTTTT
-,TRBJ1-5,TRBV28,-,CASRSQGLQPQHF,TGTGCCAGCAGGTCACAGGGCTTACAGCCCCAGCATTTT
-,TRBJ1-1,TRBV27,-,CASSLYLSTEAFF,TGTGCCAGCAGTTTATACCTAAGCACTGAAGCTTTCTTT
-,TRBJ2-2,TRBV7-3,TRBD2,CASSLLHAGVPNTGELFF,TGTGCCAGCAGCTTACTTCACGCGGGAGTGCCGAACACCGGGGAGCTGTTTTTT
-,TRBJ1-5,TRBV30,TRBD1,CAWSPGQGDSQPQHF,TGTGCCTGGAGTCCTGGACAGGGAGACAGTCAGCCCCAGCATTTT
-,TRBJ2-2,TRBV19,-,CASSISQDHTGELFF,TGTGCCAGTAGTATTTCTCAGGATCACACCGGGGAGCTGTTTTTT
-,TRBJ1-3,TRBV7-9,-,CASTPSVIGNTIYF,TGTGCCAGCACCCCTTCGGTTATCGGAAACACCATATATTTT
-,TRBJ2-3,TRBV28,TRBD1,CASSLLDRVTDTQYF,TGTGCCAGCAGTTTATTAGACAGGGTCACAGATACGCAGTATTTT
-,TRBJ2-1,TRBV9,TRBD2,CASSAGSGRALGEQFF,TGTGCCAGCAGCGCTGGTAGCGGGAGGGCCCTCGGTGAGCAGTTCTTC
-,TRBJ1-3,TRBV7-8,-,CASSQTASGNTIYF,TGTGCCAGCAGCCAGACAGCCTCTGGAAACACCATATATTTT
-,TRBJ1-2,TRBV7-3,TRBD1,CASQTGEGYGYTF,TGTGCCAGTCAGACAGGGGAAGGCTATGGCTACACCTTC
-,TRBJ1-2,TRBV19,-,CASSAGDGYTF,TGTGCCAGTTCTGCAGGGGATGGCTACACCTTC
-,TRBJ2-3,TRBV2,TRBD2,CADGAGATTDTQYF,TGTGCCGACGGGGCGGGAGCGACCACAGATACGCAGTATTTT
-,TRBJ1-1,TRBV6-6,-,CASQRSGNTEAFF,TGTGCCTCCCAACGTTCAGGGAACACTGAAGCTTTCTTT
-,TRBJ2-5,TRBV2,TRBD1,CASSVTPTGGGKTQYF,TGTGCCAGCAGTGTAACACCTACAGGGGGCGGGAAGACCCAGTACTTC
-,TRBJ2-7,TRBV9,-,CASSGTAAYEQYF,TGTGCCAGCAGCGGTACAGCCGCGTACGAGCAGTACTTC
once,TRBJ2-5,TRBV28,TRBD2,CASSSLAGVQETQYF,TGTGCCAGCAGTTCACTAGCGGGAGTCCAAGAGACCCAGTACTTC
-,TRBJ1-2,TRBV5-4,TRBD1,CASSQEKGAIYGYTF,TGTGCCAGCAGCCAAGAAAAGGGGGCGATCTATGGCTACACCTTC
-,TRBJ2-7,TRBV9,TRBD2,CASSVAGSGAYEQYF,TGTGCCAGCAGCGTAGCCGGTAGCGGGGCCTACGAGCAGTACTTC
-,TRBJ2-1,TRBV27,TRBD2,CASSFRGSNWDEQFF,TGTGCCAGCAGTTTTCGCGGGAGTAATTGGGATGAGCAGTTCTTC
-,TRBJ2-1,TRBV18,TRBD2,CASSGLGLAGNEQFF,TGTGCCAGCTCAGGTTTAGGACTAGCGGGAAATGAGCAGTTCTTC
-,TRBJ2-1,TRBV6-5,TRBD2,CASSYWREISYNEQFF,TGTGCCAGCAGTTACTGGCGGGAGATCTCTTACAATGAGCAGTTCTTC
-,TRBJ2-7,TRBV10-3,TRBD1,CATNRGEPYEQYF,TGTGCCACGAACAGGGGTGAACCCTACGAGCAGTACTTC
-,TRBJ1-2,TRBV29-1,TRBD1,CSAPRGQGGYTF,TGCAGCGCCCCGAGGGGACAGGGAGGCTACACCTTC
once,TRBJ2-1,TRBV11-3,-,CASSPLRSGEQFF,TGTGCCAGCAGCCCCCTGAGAAGCGGTGAGCAGTTCTTC
-,TRBJ2-7,TRBV11-2,TRBD2,CASSQSGSLYEQYF,TGTGCCAGCAGCCAGAGCGGGAGCTTGTACGAGCAGTACTTC
-,TRBJ2-6,TRBV28,-,CASSSTGTGANVLTF,TGTGCCAGCAGTTCTACAGGGACGGGGGCCAACGTCCTGACTTTC
-,TRBJ1-2,TRBV27,-,CASSSIDSLGYTF,TGTGCCAGCAGTTCCATCGACAGCCTCGGCTACACCTTC
-,TRBJ1-1,TRBV10-3,-,CAISESADTEAFF,TGTGCCATCAGTGAGTCTGCGGACACTGAAGCTTTCTTT
-,TRBJ1-1,TRBV4-1,-,CASSQDPDRNTEAFF,TGCGCCAGCAGCCAAGATCCGGACAGAAACACTGAAGCTTTCTTT
-,TRBJ1-2,TRBV2,TRBD1,CASSEGGQGLFYGYTF,TGTGCCAGCAGTGAAGGGGGACAGGGGCTGTTCTATGGCTACACCTTC
once,TRBJ2-3,TRBV9,-,CASSLVSGDTQYF,TGTGCCAGCAGCCTAGTTAGCGGCGATACGCAGTATTTT
-,TRBJ2-7,TRBV29-1,-,CSVAGLGYEQYF,TGCAGCGTTGCGGGTCTCGGGTACGAGCAGTACTTC
-,TRBJ1-1,TRBV6-5,-,CASSNRNTEAFF,TGTGCCAGCAGTAACAGGAACACTGAAGCTTTCTTT
-,TRBJ1-1,TRBV5-1,-,CASSSSGTREKAFF,TGCGCCAGCAGCTCCTCCGGGACAAGGGAGAAAGCTTTCTTT
-,TRBJ2-2,TRBV9,-,CASRSQTGELFF,TGTGCCAGCCGGAGTCAAACCGGGGAGCTGTTTTTT
-,TRBJ2-2,TRBV7-3,-,CASSPGAGELFF,TGTGCCAGCAGCCCAGGGGCCGGGGAGCTGTTTTTT
once,TRBJ2-5,TRBV28,TRBD2,CASSLGLQETQYF,TGTGCCAGCAGTCTGGGACTACAAGAGACCCAGTACTTC
-,TRBJ1-5,TRBV9,-,CASSVDGEDQPQHF,TGTGCCAGCAGCGTAGACGGGGAAGATCAGCCCCAGCATTTT
-,TRBJ2-1,TRBV7-6,-,CASSPSVVYNEQFF,TGTGCCAGCAGCCCTAGCGTTGTCTACAATGAGCAGTTCTTC
-,TRBJ2-1,TRBV11-2,TRBD2,CASRTLAGELNEQFF,TGTGCCAGCAGAACACTAGCGGGAGAATTAAATGAGCAGTTCTTC
once,TRBJ2-1,TRBV28,-,CASSLSGGPYNEQFF,TGTGCCAGCAGTTTATCAGGAGGGCCCTACAATGAGCAGTTCTTC
-,TRBJ2-7,TRBV6-1,-,CASQTHTLYEQYF,TGTGCCAGCCAAACACATACCCTCTACGAGCAGTACTTC